A single sample gave rise to the 29 T cell receptor beta chains below, sequenced in a study of OX40 agonist ivuxolimab in advanced cancers. The table came from immunoSEQ multiplex PCR; TCRdb's copy has only in-frame clones and leaves some out. The repertoire includes around 140,000 clones, 75% to 95% of them detected once, and roughly 0.99% sits in the top ten. The sample was CD4+ or CD8+ T cells sorted from blood, taken in a trial of the OX40 agonist ivuxolimab. The receptors derive from an adult with an advanced solid tumor such as melanoma, head and neck, liver or kidney cancer.

The chain recombines TRBV7-2 with TRBJ2-7; D might be TRBD1 (5 bases). Trimming pared 10 bases from V and 0 bases from J, leaving 13 bases between. This CDR3 region has 13 residues. Germline V lookup: CDR1 SGHTA, CDR2 FQGNSA. The CDR3 loop reads CATENRSSYEQYF. CDR3 DNA: TGTGCCACCGAGAACAGGAGCTCCTACGAGCAGTACTTC.

The sample holds a few counts of this clone. V is TRBV18 and J is TRBJ1-4; no clear D. The germline gives CDR1 KGHSH, CDR2 LQKENI. The CDR3 loop spans 13 amino acids. V shed 8 bases and J shed 0 bases, with 7 bases lying between them. CDR3 region: CASGSATNEKLFF. The CDR3 DNA sequence: TGTGCCAGCGGGTCCGCAACTAATGAAAAACTGTTTTTT.

J is TRBJ1-2 and V is TRBV7-2; 11 nucleotides line up with TRBD1. V lost 7 bases to trimming and J lost 1 base; unmatched junction nucleotides: 8. Per the germline V gene, CDR1 is SGHTA and CDR2 is FQGNSA. CDR3 size: 16 residues. The CDR3 loop is CASTVGGTGGNYGYTF. CDR3 DNA sequence: TGTGCCAGCACCGTAGGGGGGACAGGGGGTAACTATGGCTACACCTTC.

The chain combines TRBV5-6 with TRBJ1-2, with TRBD1 matching over 9 bases. CDR1 and CDR2 from the germline V gene are SGHDT and YYEEEE. The J segment lost 1 base and the V segment lost 0 bases, leaving 4 bases of the junction unmatched. The CDR3 spans 16 residues. In nucleotides, the CDR3 is TGTGCCAGCAGCTTGGGGGGACAGGGCCTTAACTATGGCTACACCTTC. Translation gives CASSLGGQGLNYGYTF. The entire variable domain, with the rest obtained from reference TRBV5-6 and TRBJ1-2, is as follows: DAGVTQSPTHLIKTRGQQVTLRCSPKSGHDTVSWYQQALGQGPQFIFQYYEEEERQRGNFPDRFSGHQFPNYSSELNVNALLLGDSALYLCASSLGGQGLNYGYTFGSGTRLTVV.

The rearrangement uses TRBV5-1 and TRBJ2-2; D is perhaps TRBD1 (5 bases). CDR1 is SGHRS, CDR2 YFSETQ, per germline. The germline V and J ends were trimmed by 0 bases and 6 bases, with 9 bases remaining between them. This CDR3 is 14 amino acids long. The chain's CDR3 is CASSLAVGPGELFF. CDR3 coding DNA: TGCGCCAGCAGCTTGGCCGTGGGGCCCGGGGAGCTGTTTTTT.

The chain recombines TRBV6-5 with TRBJ1-5; 7 bases are a match to TRBD1. Unmatched junction bases numbered 4, after V lost 6 bases and J lost 5 bases. The CDR3 totals 13 residues. Germline CDR1 reads MNHEY; CDR2 reads SVGAGI. CDR3 in DNA: TGTGCCAGCAGACAGGGGAAGGATCAGCCCCAGCATTTT. It encodes CASRQGKDQPQHF.

The chain is built from TRBV5-1 and TRBJ1-1; no definite D call. Trimming removed 0 bases from V and 5 bases from J, with 8 bases in between. This CDR3 has 13 amino acids. Germline values: CDR1 SGHRS, CDR2 YFSETQ. DNA of the CDR3: TGCGCCAGCAGCTTGGCCACGGGGACTGAAGCTTTCTTT. Translation gives CASSLATGTEAFF.

V usage is TRBV10-1 and J usage is TRBJ2-2, with D possibly TRBD1 on 6 matching bases. The germline V gene has CDR1 WNHNN and CDR2 SYGVQD (reference sequence). The V gene lost 6 bases and the J gene lost 5 bases, with 13 bases spanning the gap. CDR3 length: 14 amino acids. CDR3 sequence: CASRENRETGELFF. CDR3 bases: TGCGCCAGCAGGGAAAACAGGGAAACCGGGGAGCTGTTTTTT.

The V and J genes are TRBV30 and TRBJ2-2; 11 nucleotides line up with TRBD2. Germline V CDR1 and CDR2: GTSNPN, SVGIG (reference sequence). This CDR3 spans 16 amino acids. The J segment lost 4 bases and the V segment lost 2 bases, leaving 6 bases of the junction unmatched. The CDR3 sequence is CAWSLLAGGGTGELFF. CDR3 DNA sequence: TGTGCCTGGAGTCTCCTAGCGGGAGGCGGCACCGGGGAGCTGTTTTTT.

This rearrangement joins TRBV10-3 to TRBJ2-3, with TRBD2 matching 16 bases. The CDR3 consists of 18 residues. Germline V CDR1 and CDR2: ENHRY, SYGVKD. V was clipped by 6 bases and J by 2 bases; unmatched bases: 8. CDR3 bases: TGTGCCATCAGCTCGGAGGGGACTAGCGGGGGGGTCACAGATACGCAGTATTTT. Translating gives CAISSEGTSGGVTDTQYF.

The V and J genes are TRBV9 and TRBJ2-3; 11 positions agree with TRBD2. Germline V gene sequence: CDR1 SGDLS, CDR2 YYNGEE. There are 18 residues in the CDR3. The ends lost 3 bases at V and 1 base at J; junction bases unmatched: 10. CDR3 in amino acids: CASSATLRLAGRTDTQYF. DNA of the CDR3: TGTGCCAGCAGCGCTACCCTTCGACTAGCGGGGCGCACAGATACGCAGTATTTT.

V gene TRBV7-2 combines with J gene TRBJ1-2; perhaps TRBD1 as D (5 bases). Germline CDR1 is SGHTA and CDR2 is FQGNSA. Trimming left V 5 bases short and J 2 bases short, with 27 bases between. CDR3 length: 19 amino acids. The CDR3 coding sequence is TGTGCCAGCAGCGCGCATTATAGGGGTGGGCGCGCTAAGAACTATGGCTACACCTTC. Residues: CASSAHYRGGRAKNYGYTF.

This chain joins TRBV5-4 and TRBJ2-2, with 12 bases that match TRBD2. J gave up 6 bases and V 0 bases, and 3 bases lay outside the gene matches. Germline V CDR1 and CDR2: SGHNT, YYREEE (reference sequence). The CDR3 has 16 amino acids. The CDR3 DNA is TGTGCCAGCAGCTTGGGCACTAGCGGGAGGTCCGGGGAGCTGTTTTTT. Amino acids: CASSLGTSGRSGELFF.

This chain joins TRBV11-3 and TRBJ2-7, with TRBD1 identical over 11 bases. The junction had 15 bases not matched to a gene; V was cut back by 5 bases and J by 6 bases. The CDR3 loop spans 17 amino acids. Looked up from germline, CDR1 is SGHNT and CDR2 is YENEEA. CDR3 nucleotides: TGTGCCAGCAGCATGAAGCCCGACTCCGGGACAGGGGGCGAGCAGTACTTC. The encoded protein is CASSMKPDSGTGGEQYF.

The rearrangement joins TRBV27 to TRBJ2-1, with D perhaps TRBD2 (5 bases). Per germline, CDR1 MNHEY and CDR2 SMNVEV (reference sequence). The CDR3 runs to 15 residues. The germline V and J ends were trimmed by 2 bases and 2 bases, with 10 bases remaining between them. This chain's CDR3 is CASSLEGYPYNEQFF. The CDR3 nucleotides are TGTGCCAGCAGTTTAGAGGGATACCCCTACAATGAGCAGTTCTTC.

The rearrangement joins TRBV7-2 to TRBJ1-1; D gene unclear. The length of the CDR3 is 13 residues. Trimming took off 4 bases at V and 1 base at J, with 7 bases between the two ends. From germline, CDR1 is SGHTA and CDR2 FQGNSA. The CDR3 here is CASSWTQNTEAFF. The CDR3 nucleotides are TGTGCCAGCAGCTGGACCCAGAACACTGAAGCTTTCTTT.

The chain has TRBV18 and TRBJ1-4; 9 bases fit TRBD1. The V gene's germline CDR1 is KGHSH and CDR2 LQKENI. The V segment lost 3 bases and the J segment 6 bases; nucleotides outside the gene matches: 5. This CDR3 has 15 amino acids. In nucleotides, the CDR3 is TGTGCCAGCTCACCGCCACAGGGGGCAGATGAAAAACTGTTTTTT. As protein: CASSPPQGADEKLFF.

This clone was counted a single time. The rearrangement uses TRBV28 and TRBJ2-7; perhaps D is TRBD1 or TRBD2 (6 bases each). The CDR3 covers 14 residues. Germline values: CDR1 MDHEN, CDR2 SYDVKM. The germline V and J ends were trimmed by 7 bases and 3 bases, with 16 bases remaining between them. The CDR3 nucleotides are TGTGCCAGCACCCCCCCGGGGGCAGGCTACGAGCAGTACTTC. It codes for CASTPPGAGYEQYF.

The V and J genes are TRBV28 and TRBJ2-1, with TRBD2 matching over 9 bases. CDR3 length: 16 residues. J was trimmed by 1 base and V by 2 bases; bases with no gene match: 3. In germline, CDR1 is MDHEN, CDR2 SYDVKM. The CDR3 is CASSLGAGGSYNEQFF. The CDR3 DNA reads TGTGCCAGCAGTTTAGGAGCGGGAGGTTCCTACAATGAGCAGTTCTTC.

This sequence joins TRBV7-6 and TRBJ1-5, with 10 positions matching TRBD1. This CDR3 has 15 residues. CDR1 and CDR2 from the germline V gene are SGHVS and FNYEAQ. The ends lost 1 base at V and 4 bases at J; junction bases unmatched: 1. This CDR3 reads CASSLGQGANQPQHF. The CDR3 bases are TGTGCCAGCAGCTTAGGACAGGGGGCGAATCAGCCCCAGCATTTT.

The chain combines TRBV19 with TRBJ1-2; D may be TRBD1 (5 bases). The germline V and J ends were trimmed by 9 bases and 4 bases, with 21 bases remaining between them. This CDR3 is 15 amino acids long. Germline V CDR1 and CDR2: LNHDA, SQIVND (reference sequence). CDR3 sequence reads: CASHHRAGQIYGYTF. CDR3 DNA sequence: TGTGCCAGCCATCATAGGGCGGGGCAGATCTATGGCTACACCTTC.

This chain links TRBV5-1 with TRBJ2-7; the match to TRBD2 covers 14 bases. CDR1 is SGHRS, CDR2 YFSETQ, per germline. This CDR3 region has 15 residues. V trimming: 4 bases; J trimming: 7 bases; junction bases outside the gene matches: 7. CDR3 sequence: CASSLGLAGGKEQYF. For the CDR3, the DNA is TGCGCCAGCAGCCTTGGACTAGCGGGAGGAAAAGAGCAGTACTTC.

The rearrangement joins TRBV18 to TRBJ2-7; 8 nucleotides agree with TRBD1. CDR3 length equals 14 residues. Germline loops: CDR1 KGHSH, CDR2 LQKENI. Trimming cost V 0 bases and J 6 bases; bases outside gene matches: 4. DNA for the CDR3: TGTGCCAGCTCACCACCTGGGACAGGACGCGAGCAGTACTTC. The encoded protein is CASSPPGTGREQYF.

This clone appeared once. The J gene is TRBJ1-2, the V gene TRBV6-1, with TRBD1 as a possible D gene (6 bases). Germline V gene lookup returns CDR1 MNHNS and CDR2 SASEGT. The CDR3 spans 19 residues. V was clipped by 0 bases and J by 4 bases, with 24 bases between them. CDR3 amino acids: CASSEAVWGMWGRGYGYTF. The DNA of the CDR3 is TGTGCCAGCAGTGAAGCTGTATGGGGTATGTGGGGGCGCGGCTATGGCTACACCTTC.

This chain joins TRBV5-6 and TRBJ2-5; D ambiguous. CDR3 size: 12 residues. Looked up from germline, CDR1 is SGHDT and CDR2 is YYEEEE. With 1 base removed from V and 4 bases from J, the gap between germline ends came to 5 bases. The CDR3: CASSLSGETQYF. As DNA, the CDR3 is TGTGCCAGCAGCTTGTCAGGAGAGACCCAGTACTTC. Complete variable domain (other parts from reference TRBV5-6 and TRBJ2-5): DAGVTQSPTHLIKTRGQQVTLRCSPKSGHDTVSWYQQALGQGPQFIFQYYEEEERQRGNFPDRFSGHQFPNYSSELNVNALLLGDSALYLCASSLSGETQYFGPGTRLLVL.

The rearrangement links TRBV29-1 to TRBJ1-5; 8 positions agree with TRBD1. V was clipped by 4 bases and J by 7 bases; unmatched bases: 6. This CDR3 spans 13 amino acids. Germline V gives CDR1 SQVTM, CDR2 ANQGSEA. The CDR3 protein is CSVAQGARQPQHF. The CDR3 nucleotides are TGCAGCGTTGCCCAGGGGGCTAGGCAGCCCCAGCATTTT.

This rearrangement joins TRBV5-1 to TRBJ1-1; D unclear. This CDR3 contains 14 residues. Deletions cut 2 bases from V and 1 base from J, with 9 bases between. Germline assignment: CDR1 SGHRS and CDR2 YFSETQ. For the CDR3, the DNA is TGCGCCAGCAGCTTCAGTCCAGGGAACACTGAAGCTTTCTTT. It specifies CASSFSPGNTEAFF.

In its sample, this clone was seen once. The genes are TRBV28 and TRBJ1-5; D ambiguous. There are 13 residues in the CDR3. The germline V and J ends were trimmed by 4 bases and 3 bases, with 7 bases remaining between them. Germline CDR1 and CDR2: MDHEN and SYDVKM. This CDR3 is CASSSIANQPQHF. In DNA form, the CDR3 reads TGTGCCAGCAGTTCGATCGCCAATCAGCCCCAGCATTTT.

V gene TRBV6-5 combines with J gene TRBJ1-2; D is undetermined. The germline gives CDR1 MNHEY, CDR2 SVGAGI. Trimming took off 6 bases at V and 6 bases at J, with 8 bases between the two ends. The CDR3 runs 11 residues. The DNA for the CDR3 is TGTGCCAGCAGGTCTGAGGATGGCTACACCTTC. Protein sequence: CASRSEDGYTF.